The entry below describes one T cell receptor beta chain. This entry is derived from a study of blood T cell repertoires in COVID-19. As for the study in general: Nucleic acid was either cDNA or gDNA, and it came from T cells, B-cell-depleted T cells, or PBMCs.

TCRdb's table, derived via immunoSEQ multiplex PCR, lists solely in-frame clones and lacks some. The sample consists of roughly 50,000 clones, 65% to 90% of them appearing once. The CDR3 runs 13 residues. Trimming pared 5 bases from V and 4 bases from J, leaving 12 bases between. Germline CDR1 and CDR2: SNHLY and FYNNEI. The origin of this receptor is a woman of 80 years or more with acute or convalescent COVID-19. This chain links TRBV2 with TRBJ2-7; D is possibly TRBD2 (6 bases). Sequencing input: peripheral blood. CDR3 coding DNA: TGTGCCAGCAGTCCCGAGGAGGGGTACGAGCAGTACTTC. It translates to CASSPEEGYEQYF.